This record concerns one TCR beta chain sequence. Its antigen is as yet unknown. The V end lost 5 bases, the J end lost 1 base, and 20 bases lay between the germline ends. Germline values: CDR1 DFQATT, CDR2 SNEGSKA (reference sequence). The CDR3 length is 16 residues. This record comes from a study of T-cell memory formation after mild COVID-19. The study's findings and limits: Clones which contracted sat mainly in CM and EM if CD4+, and in EMRA if CD8+. There were some responding clones in pre-infection memory, which suggested that cross-reactive memory had joined. The authors left the SARS-CoV-2 specificity of second-wave clones peaking on day 37 unconfirmed.

UMIs and sample barcodes were carried by the TCR alpha and TCR beta cDNA libraries that 5'RACE produced using constant-segment primers. TCRdb redid the calling of the 5' RACE reads with MiXCR, one entry per CDR3 protein. The sample lists approximately 290,000 distinct CDR3 sequences; approximately 15% were seen once. The receptor was isolated from a man between 18 and 29 years old who had mild COVID-19 (a few samples of this study predate the infection). Cell type and time point are not known. V gene TRBV20-1 combines with J gene TRBJ2-5, with TRBD1 as a possible D gene (5 bases). Sequencing input: PBMCs or a T cell subset sorted from them (not recorded which). CDR3 DNA: TGCAGTGCTCTCGGAGACAGTTACCTTTCCCAAGAGACCCAGTACTTC. Translating it yields CSALGDSYLSQETQYF.